These 6 T cell receptor beta chains came from one sample sequenced in a study of T cells in Graves' hyperthyroidism and ophthalmopathy. RNA transcripts served as the template for amplifying TCR beta CDR3 regions. Researchers ran a first-round RT-PCR on the TCR CDR3 using the HTBI primer set. TCRdb reanalysed the multiplex PCR reads using MiXCR and keeps one entry per CDR3 protein. The sample lists about 290,000 distinct CDR3 sequences, around 15% occurring once. What was sequenced was blood. Source of these receptors: a woman aged 40-49 years with Graves' hyperthyroidism.

At least ten counts were recorded for this clonotype. The gene calls are TRBV7-9 and TRBJ2-7; weak D call: TRBD1 (6 bases). Trimming took off 5 bases at V and 3 bases at J, with 20 bases between the two ends. Germline V gives CDR1 SEHNR, CDR2 FQNEAQ (reference sequence). The CDR3 is 16 residues long. CDR3 residues: CASSLWKGHGNYEQYF. CDR3 DNA: TGTGCCAGCAGCCTCTGGAAGGGACACGGAAACTACGAGCAGTACTTC.

This clonotype was recorded once. CDR3 in DNA: TGTGCCAGCCGGGACTACAAAAATGAGCAGTTCTTC. It codes for CASRDYKNEQFF. This rearrangement joins TRBV6-1 to TRBJ2-1; TRBD2 aligns across 7 bases. Germline lookup yields CDR1 MNHNS and CDR2 SASEGT. With 8 bases clipped from V and 7 bases from J, the junction kept 5 bases outside the gene matches. The CDR3 is 12 residues long.

In this sample, this clonotype turned up many times. The rearrangement uses TRBV20-1 and TRBJ1-1; D uncertain. V was clipped by 0 bases and J by 4 bases, with 21 bases between them. Per germline, CDR1 DFQATT and CDR2 SNEGSKA (reference sequence). The CDR3 runs 17 residues. The CDR3 nucleotides are TGCAGTGCTAGAGATCGCTCGTTCACCGAAAAGGGCACTGAAGCTTTCTTT. Its protein product is CSARDRSFTEKGTEAFF.

This clonotype came up many times. V is TRBV28 and J is TRBJ1-2; 9 bases are shared with TRBD1. The CDR3 has 17 amino acids. Germline V gene data show CDR1 as MDHEN and CDR2 as SYDVKM. V shed 6 bases and J 0 bases; nucleotides not matched to a gene: 11. CDR3 in DNA: TGTGCCAGCAGCCCCTCCGGGACAGGGCCTTCTAACTATGGCTACACCTTC. This sequence encodes CASSPSGTGPSNYGYTF.

Ten or more counts support this clonotype. The rearrangement links TRBV7-2 to TRBJ2-3; tentative D call: TRBD2 (6 bases). This CDR3 has 15 residues. V gave up 4 bases and J gave up 0 bases, with 11 bases separating them. Germline V gene sequence: CDR1 SGHTA, CDR2 FQGNSA. CDR3: CASSSGTFSTDTQYF. The CDR3 nucleotides are TGTGCCAGCAGCTCCGGGACTTTTAGCACAGATACGCAGTATTTT.

This clonotype was seen ten or more times. The V gene is TRBV27, the J gene TRBJ2-3; 10 bases fit TRBD1. The J segment lost 4 bases and the V segment lost 3 bases, leaving 4 bases of the junction unmatched. Germline CDR1 and CDR2: MNHEY and SMNVEV (reference sequence). This CDR3 has 15 residues. CDR3 sequence: CASSLWTGGSDTQYF. As DNA, the CDR3 is TGTGCCAGCAGTTTGTGGACAGGGGGGTCAGATACGCAGTATTTT.